This TCR beta chain came from a study of T cell responses to AZD1222 COVID-19 vaccine. About the research overall: Second-dose groups at about 4 or about 12 weeks were pooled.

Study observations and caveats: A mostly white British donor set with more females was recruited, and clonal diversity was possibly underestimated. Increases in Spike-specific TCR breadth and depth were seen after two AZD1222 doses.

This table comes from immunoSEQ multiplex PCR, and its TCRdb copy is limited to in-frame clones, with some not included. The table records about 79,000 clones, 80% of them present only once. Points on this clone: Its antigen is currently unknown.

The sequencing used peripheral blood, collected on day 0 of AZD1222 vaccination. The receptor's source is an adult in good health.

The CDR3 DNA reads as TGTGCCAGCAGCTTCCTTAAACCGGGACAGGTAATGAACACTGAAGCTTTCTTT. It encodes CASSFLKPGQVMNTEAFF. The chain employs TRBV7-9 and TRBJ1-1; TRBD1 matches 8 bases. This CDR3 contains 18 residues. The trim removed 3 bases at V and 0 bases at J, leaving 12 bases unmatched. Per the germline V gene, CDR1 is SEHNR and CDR2 is FQNEAQ (reference sequence). Using reference TRBV7-9 and TRBJ1-1 for the parts outside the CDR3, the full variable domain is DTGVSQNPRHKITKRGQNVTFRCDPISEHNRLYWYRQTLGQGPEFLTYFQNEAQLEKSRLLSDRFSAERPKGSFSTLEIQRTEQGDSAMYLCASSFLKPGQVMNTEAFFGQGTRLTVV.